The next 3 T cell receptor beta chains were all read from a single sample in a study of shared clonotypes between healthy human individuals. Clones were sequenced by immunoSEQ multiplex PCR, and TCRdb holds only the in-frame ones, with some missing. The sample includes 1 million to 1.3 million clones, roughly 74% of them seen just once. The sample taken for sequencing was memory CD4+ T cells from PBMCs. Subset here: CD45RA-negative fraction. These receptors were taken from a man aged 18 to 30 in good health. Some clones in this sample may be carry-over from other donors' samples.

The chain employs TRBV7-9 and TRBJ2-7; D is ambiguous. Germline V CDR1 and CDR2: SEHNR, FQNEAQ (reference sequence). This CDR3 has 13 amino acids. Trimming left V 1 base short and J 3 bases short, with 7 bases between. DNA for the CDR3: TGTGCCAGCAGCTTAGTTTCCGTCTACGAGCAGTACTTC. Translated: CASSLVSVYEQYF.

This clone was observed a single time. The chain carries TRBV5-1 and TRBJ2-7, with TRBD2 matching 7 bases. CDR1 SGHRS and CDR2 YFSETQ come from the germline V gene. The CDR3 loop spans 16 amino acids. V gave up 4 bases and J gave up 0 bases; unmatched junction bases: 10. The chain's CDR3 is CASSPTSSGSSYEQYF. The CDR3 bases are TGCGCCAGCAGCCCAACCTCTAGCGGCAGCTCCTACGAGCAGTACTTC.

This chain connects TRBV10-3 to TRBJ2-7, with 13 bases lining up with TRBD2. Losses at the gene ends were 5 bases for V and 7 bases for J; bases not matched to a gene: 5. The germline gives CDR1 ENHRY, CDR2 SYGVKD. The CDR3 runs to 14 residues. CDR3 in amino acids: CAISPGLAGEEQYF. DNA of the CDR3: TGTGCCATCAGTCCCGGACTAGCGGGAGAGGAGCAGTACTTC.